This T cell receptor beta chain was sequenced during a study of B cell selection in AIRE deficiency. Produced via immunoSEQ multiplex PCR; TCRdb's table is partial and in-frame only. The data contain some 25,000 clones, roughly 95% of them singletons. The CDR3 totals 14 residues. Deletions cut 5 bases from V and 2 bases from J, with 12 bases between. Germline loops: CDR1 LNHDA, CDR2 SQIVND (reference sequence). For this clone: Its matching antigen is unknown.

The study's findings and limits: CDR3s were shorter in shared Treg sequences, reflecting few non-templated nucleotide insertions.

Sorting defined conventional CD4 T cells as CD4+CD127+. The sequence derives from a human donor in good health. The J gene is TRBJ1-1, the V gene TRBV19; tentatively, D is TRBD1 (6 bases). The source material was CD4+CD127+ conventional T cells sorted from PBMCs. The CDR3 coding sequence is TGTGCCAGTAGTGTTCAGGGGAGAAACACTGAAGCTTTCTTT. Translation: CASSVQGRNTEAFF.